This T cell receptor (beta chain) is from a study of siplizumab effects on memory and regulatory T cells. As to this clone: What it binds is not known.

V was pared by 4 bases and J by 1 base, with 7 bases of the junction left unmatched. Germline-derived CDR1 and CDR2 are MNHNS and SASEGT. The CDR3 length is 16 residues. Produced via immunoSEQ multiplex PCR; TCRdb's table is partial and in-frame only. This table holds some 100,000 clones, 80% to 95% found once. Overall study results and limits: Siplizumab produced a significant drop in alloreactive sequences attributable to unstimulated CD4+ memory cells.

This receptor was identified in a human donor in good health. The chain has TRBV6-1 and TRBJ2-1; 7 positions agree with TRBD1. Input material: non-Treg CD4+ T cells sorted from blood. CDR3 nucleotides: TGTGCCAGCAGTGGAAGACAGGGAAGGTCCTACAATGAGCAGTTCTTC. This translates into CASSGRQGRSYNEQFF.